Here is one TCR beta chain with its context. The data were taken from a study of cytomegalovirus exposure and HLA in healthy donors. PCR employed 60 Vbeta and 13 Jbeta primers. Method: immunoSEQ multiplex PCR; TCRdb's copy keeps in-frame clones and lacks some. The table records about 110,000 clones, about four fifths of them present only once. Germline V gene lookup returns CDR1 SGHNT and CDR2 YYREEE (reference sequence). Trimming took 9 bases from V and 1 from J, leaving 19 bases between them. There are 15 residues in the CDR3. The source of this sequence is a middle-aged man in good health and CMV-seronegative. Sequencing input: PBMCs. The chain uses TRBV5-4 and TRBJ1-2; weak D call: TRBD1 (6 bases). The CDR3 DNA is TGTGCCATTCACGGACAGCGGGGGATTAACTATGGCTACACCTTC. The encoded protein is CAIHGQRGINYGYTF.